This T cell receptor (beta chain) was obtained from a study of shared T cell receptors in the human thymus (dated by TCRdb to the early 2020s). The study in broad terms: The study examined how self-reactive, shared T-cell receptor alpha chains are generated in the human thymus.

Points on this clone: What this receptor recognizes is not known. One end of the junction does not line up with germline, which may come from a read error.

Taken from the germline V gene, the CDR1 and CDR2 loops are SNHLY and FYNNEI. The CDR3 measures 12 amino acids from cysteine to phenylalanine. Just the 36-base CDR3 DNA is kept, in frame starting at base 1. The method was the immunoSEQ multiplex PCR assay. The table comes from immuneACCESS by way of TCRdb, which keeps in-frame sequences with V and J called. Part of the clones is missing from these tables; in studies checked, under half for an unresolved V gene and the rest for unknown reasons. The sample contains about 730,000 clones, 70% to 90% of them found a single time. About 0.0098% of the sample comes from the top ten. The same data also went into a second study, on human thymus T cells. From that second study: Donors were immunologically healthy infants undergoing open corrective cardiac surgery for congenital heart defects in Finland. The thymus tissue came from surgical resects taken out during corrective cardiac surgery. Both the thymic and the peripheral blood repertoires appeared to show biased V and J gene segment usage. According to the related research, thymic TCR repertoires were highly overlapping among unrelated individuals. TCR alpha and beta repertoires from fewer than ten infant thymus samples and a few related peripheral blood samples were characterized in the study. The cohort included more than 5 male and two female infants, with donor ages spanning 7 to 244 days. Thymocytes were freed from the tissue by mechanical means and kept at -70 degrees C as pellets of roughly 8.5-30 million cells. Genomic DNA was extracted from frozen cell pellets with a QIAsymphony instrument. TCRB and TCRAD loci were amplified from a standardized quantity of quality-controlled genomic DNA using the immunoSEQ multiplex PCR assay. The amplicons spanned the V(D)J region and were long enough to cover the CDR3 and allow V and J genes to be identified. The amplicons were sequenced on an Illumina platform via the commercial immunoSEQ service. Primer bias and sequencing errors were corrected using previously described methods, and TCRAD and TCRB definitions followed the IMGT database. Analysis of the repertoires was done with immunoSEQ Analyzer 3.0 and VDJTools and included basic statistics, V/J segment usage, diversity estimates, rarefaction and pairwise overlap. Diversity was estimated using the Chao1, ChaoE, Efron-Thisted, Shannon and inverse Simpson indices, and was also estimated on datasets down-sampled to the size of the smallest sample. For repertoire overlap, CDR3 nucleotide sequence, V gene and J gene had to match strictly, and clustering was done by Jaccard-based multidimensional scaling. On average, thymus samples gave roughly 740,000 unique TCRB clonotypes, whereas blood samples gave around 84,000.

The source of this sequence is a girl under three years old with a congenital heart defect. Donor details come from another sample of the same person, matched by shared clones. The rearrangement combines TRBV2 with TRBJ2-7; 8 central nucleotides agree with TRBD1. Source material: thymocytes. Read as DNA, the sequence is TGTGCCAGCAGTGCTACAGGGGGGTGGTTAGACTTC. Protein translation: CASSATGGWLDF.